This record concerns one TCR beta chain sequence. This record comes from a study of blood T cell repertoires in COVID-19. The overall study: From T cells, B-cell-depleted T cells, or PBMCs came the material, which was cDNA or gDNA.

This CDR3 comprises 16 residues. Germline CDR1 and CDR2: MNHEY and SMNVEV (reference sequence). V shed 3 bases and J shed 8 bases, with 22 bases lying between them. TCRdb's table, derived via immunoSEQ multiplex PCR, lists solely in-frame clones and lacks some. The sample records some 170,000 clones, 85% being singletons. The TCR comes from a man between 35 and 55 years old with acute or convalescent COVID-19. The chain has TRBV27 and TRBJ1-2, with D perhaps TRBD1 (5 bases). Material: peripheral blood. CDR3 nucleotide sequence: TGTGCCAGCAGTTTCATTGTTAAGGAGGGGACTGGCGGCTACACCTTC. Protein product: CASSFIVKEGTGGYTF.